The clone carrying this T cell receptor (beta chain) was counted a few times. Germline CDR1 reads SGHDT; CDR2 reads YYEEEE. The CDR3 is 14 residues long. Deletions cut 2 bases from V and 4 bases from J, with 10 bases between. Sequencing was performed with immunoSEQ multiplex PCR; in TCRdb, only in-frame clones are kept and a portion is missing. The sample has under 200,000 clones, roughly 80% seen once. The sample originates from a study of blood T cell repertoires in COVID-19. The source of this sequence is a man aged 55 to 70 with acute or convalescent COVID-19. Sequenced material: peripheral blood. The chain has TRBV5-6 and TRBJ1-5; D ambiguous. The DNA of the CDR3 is TGTGCCAGCAGCTTTTGGGCAGAGAATCAGCCCCAGCATTTT. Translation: CASSFWAENQPQHF. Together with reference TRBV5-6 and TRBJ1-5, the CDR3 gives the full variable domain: DAGVTQSPTHLIKTRGQQVTLRCSPKSGHDTVSWYQQALGQGPQFIFQYYEEEERQRGNFPDRFSGHQFPNYSSELNVNALLLGDSALYLCASSFWAENQPQHFGDGTRLSIL.